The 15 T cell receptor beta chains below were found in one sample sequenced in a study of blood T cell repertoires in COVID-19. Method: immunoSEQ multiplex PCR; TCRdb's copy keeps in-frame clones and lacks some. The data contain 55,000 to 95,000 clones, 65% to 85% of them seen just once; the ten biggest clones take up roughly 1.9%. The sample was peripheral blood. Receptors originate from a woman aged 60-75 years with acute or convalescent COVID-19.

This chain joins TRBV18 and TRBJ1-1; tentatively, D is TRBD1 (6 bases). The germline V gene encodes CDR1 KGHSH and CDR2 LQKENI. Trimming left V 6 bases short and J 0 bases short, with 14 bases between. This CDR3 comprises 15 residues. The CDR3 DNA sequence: TGTGCCAGCTCCCACCAGACAGGAATGAACACTGAAGCTTTCTTT. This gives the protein CASSHQTGMNTEAFF.

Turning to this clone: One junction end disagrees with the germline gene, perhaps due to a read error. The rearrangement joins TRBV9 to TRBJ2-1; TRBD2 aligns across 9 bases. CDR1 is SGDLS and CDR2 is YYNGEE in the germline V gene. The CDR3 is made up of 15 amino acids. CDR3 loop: CASSVNPSGDLLAVF. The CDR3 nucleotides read TGTGCCAGCAGCGTTAACCCTAGCGGGGACCTCCTGGCAGTCTTC.

This CDR3 is CASSLYENSPLHF. CDR3 nucleotides: TGTGCCAGCAGCTTATATGAGAATTCACCCCTCCACTTT. The chain carries TRBV7-3 and TRBJ1-6; D gene unclear. CDR3 size: 13 residues. Looked up from germline, CDR1 is SGHTA and CDR2 is FQGTGA. Trimming took 2 bases from V and 7 from J, leaving 6 bases between them.

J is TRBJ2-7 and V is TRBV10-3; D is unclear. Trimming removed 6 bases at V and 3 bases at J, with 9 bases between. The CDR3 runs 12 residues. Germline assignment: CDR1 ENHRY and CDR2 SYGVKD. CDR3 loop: CAISRTVYEQYF. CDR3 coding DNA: TGTGCCATCAGCAGAACAGTCTACGAGCAGTACTTC.

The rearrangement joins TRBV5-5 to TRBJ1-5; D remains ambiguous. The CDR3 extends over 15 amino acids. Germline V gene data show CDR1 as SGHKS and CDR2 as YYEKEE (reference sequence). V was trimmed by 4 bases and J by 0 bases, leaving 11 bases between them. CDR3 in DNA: TGTGCCAGCAGCCCCGCCGGCGGTAGCAATCAGCCCCAGCATTTT. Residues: CASSPAGGSNQPQHF. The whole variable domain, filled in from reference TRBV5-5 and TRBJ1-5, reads DAGVTQSPTHLIKTRGQQVTLRCSPISGHKSVSWYQQVLGQGPQFIFQYYEKEERGRGNFPDRFSARQFPNYSSELNVNALLLGDSALYLCASSPAGGSNQPQHFGDGTRLSIL.

The CDR3 region has the DNA TGTGCCAGCAGCGCCCGGACTAGCGGGGGGCCACAGTTCTTC. Its translation is CASSARTSGGPQFF. V usage is TRBV7-3 and J usage is TRBJ2-1; 14 bases agree with TRBD2. Trimming took 5 bases from V and 13 from J; bases not matched to a gene: 7. This CDR3 region has 14 residues. Germline CDR1 and CDR2: SGHTA and FQGTGA.

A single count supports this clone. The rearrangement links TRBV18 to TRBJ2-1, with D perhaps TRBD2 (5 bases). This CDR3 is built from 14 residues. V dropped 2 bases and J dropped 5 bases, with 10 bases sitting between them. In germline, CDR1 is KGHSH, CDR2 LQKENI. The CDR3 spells CASSPFVGDNEQFF. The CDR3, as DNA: TGTGCCAGCTCACCATTTGTGGGAGACAATGAGCAGTTCTTC.

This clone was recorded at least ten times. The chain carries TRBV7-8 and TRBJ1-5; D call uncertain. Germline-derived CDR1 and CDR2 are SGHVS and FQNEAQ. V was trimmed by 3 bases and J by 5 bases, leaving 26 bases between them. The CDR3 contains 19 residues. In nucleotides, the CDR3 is TGTGCCAGCAGCTTTTCGCTTGTCTGGGCGCTGTTCGGGGATCAGCCCCAGCATTTT. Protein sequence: CASSFSLVWALFGDQPQHF.

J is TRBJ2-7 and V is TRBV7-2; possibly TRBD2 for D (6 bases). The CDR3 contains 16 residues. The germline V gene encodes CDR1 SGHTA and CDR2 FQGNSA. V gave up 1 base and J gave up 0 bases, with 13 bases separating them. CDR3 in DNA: TGTGCCAGCAGCTTAGGGGGGGTTCAAGTCTCCTACGAGCAGTACTTC. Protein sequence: CASSLGGVQVSYEQYF.

CDR3 amino acids: CARSLSPGTGEETQYF. For the CDR3, the DNA is TGTGCCAGAAGCTTATCGCCGGGGACAGGGGAAGAGACCCAGTACTTC. This chain links TRBV7-5 with TRBJ2-5; the table assigns TRBD1, which was not confirmed against the DNA. TRBV7-5 is a listed pseudogene. There are 16 residues in the CDR3.

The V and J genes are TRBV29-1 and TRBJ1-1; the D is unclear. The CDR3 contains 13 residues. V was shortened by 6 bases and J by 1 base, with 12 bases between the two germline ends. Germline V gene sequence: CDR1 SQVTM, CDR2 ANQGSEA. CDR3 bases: TGCAGCGTCCCCCTTCGGGGGAACACTGAAGCTTTCTTT. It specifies CSVPLRGNTEAFF.

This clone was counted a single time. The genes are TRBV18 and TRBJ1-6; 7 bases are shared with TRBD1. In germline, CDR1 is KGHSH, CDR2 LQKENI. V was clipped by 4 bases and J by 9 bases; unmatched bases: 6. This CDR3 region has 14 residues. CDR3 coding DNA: TGTGCCAGCTCACAAAACGCAGGGGGTTCACCCCTCCACTTT. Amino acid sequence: CASSQNAGGSPLHF.

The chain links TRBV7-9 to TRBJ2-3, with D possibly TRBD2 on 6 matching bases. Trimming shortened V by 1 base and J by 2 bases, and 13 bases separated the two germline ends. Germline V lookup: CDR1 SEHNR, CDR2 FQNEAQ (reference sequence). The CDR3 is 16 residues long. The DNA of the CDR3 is TGTGCCAGCAGCTTAGGGGGGGACTGGTACACAGATACGCAGTATTTT. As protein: CASSLGGDWYTDTQYF.

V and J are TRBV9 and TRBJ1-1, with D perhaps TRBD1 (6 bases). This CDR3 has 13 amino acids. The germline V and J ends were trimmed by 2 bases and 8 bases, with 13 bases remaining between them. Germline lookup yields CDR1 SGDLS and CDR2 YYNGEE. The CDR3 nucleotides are TGTGCCAGCAGCGTCACGGACAGTCCCGAAGCTTTCTTT. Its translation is CASSVTDSPEAFF.

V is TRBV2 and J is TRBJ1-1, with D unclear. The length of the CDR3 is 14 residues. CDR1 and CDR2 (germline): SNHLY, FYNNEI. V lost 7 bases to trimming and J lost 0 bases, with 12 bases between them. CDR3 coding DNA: TGTGCCAGCACCCCCGGGAGGTTGAACACTGAAGCTTTCTTT. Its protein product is CASTPGRLNTEAFF.